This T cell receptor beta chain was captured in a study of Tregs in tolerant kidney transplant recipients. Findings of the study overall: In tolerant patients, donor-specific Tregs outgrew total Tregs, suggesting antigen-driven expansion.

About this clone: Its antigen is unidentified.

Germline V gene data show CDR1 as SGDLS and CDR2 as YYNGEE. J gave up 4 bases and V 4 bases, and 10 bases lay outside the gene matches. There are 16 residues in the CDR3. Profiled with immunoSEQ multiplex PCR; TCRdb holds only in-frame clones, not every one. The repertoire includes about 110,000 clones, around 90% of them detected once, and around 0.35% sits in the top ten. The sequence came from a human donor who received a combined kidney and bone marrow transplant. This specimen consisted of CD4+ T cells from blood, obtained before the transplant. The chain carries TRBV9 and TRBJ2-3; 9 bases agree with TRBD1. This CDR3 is CASSRTGGDPSDTQYF. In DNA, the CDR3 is TGTGCCAGCAGCCGAACAGGGGGCGATCCTTCAGATACGCAGTATTTT.